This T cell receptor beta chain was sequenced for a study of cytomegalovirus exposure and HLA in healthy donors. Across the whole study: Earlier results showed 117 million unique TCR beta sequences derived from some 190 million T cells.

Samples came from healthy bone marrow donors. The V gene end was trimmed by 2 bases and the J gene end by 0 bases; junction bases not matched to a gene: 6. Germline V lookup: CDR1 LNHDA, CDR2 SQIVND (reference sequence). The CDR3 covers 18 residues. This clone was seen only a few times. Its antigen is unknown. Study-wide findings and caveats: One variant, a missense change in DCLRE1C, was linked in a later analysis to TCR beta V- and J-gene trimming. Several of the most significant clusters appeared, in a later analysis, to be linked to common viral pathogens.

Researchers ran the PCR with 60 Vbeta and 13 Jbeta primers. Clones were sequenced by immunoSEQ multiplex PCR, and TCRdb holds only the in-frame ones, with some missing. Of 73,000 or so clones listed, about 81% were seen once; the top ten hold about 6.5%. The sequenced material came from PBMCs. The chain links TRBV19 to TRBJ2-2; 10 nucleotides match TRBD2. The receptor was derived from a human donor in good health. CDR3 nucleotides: TGTGCCAGTAGTATACGACTAGCGGGTGGCACGAACACCGGGGAGCTGTTTTTT. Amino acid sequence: CASSIRLAGGTNTGELFF.